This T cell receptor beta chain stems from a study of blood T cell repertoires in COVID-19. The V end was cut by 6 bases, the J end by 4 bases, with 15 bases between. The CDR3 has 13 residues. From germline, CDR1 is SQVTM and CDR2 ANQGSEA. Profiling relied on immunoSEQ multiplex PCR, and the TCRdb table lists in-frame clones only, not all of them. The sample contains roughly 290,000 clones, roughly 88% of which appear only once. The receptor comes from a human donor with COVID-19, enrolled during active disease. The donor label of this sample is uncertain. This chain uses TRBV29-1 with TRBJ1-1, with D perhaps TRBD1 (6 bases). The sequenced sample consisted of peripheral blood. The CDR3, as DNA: TGCAGCGTACGCAGGGGAGGGGGCACTGAAGCTTTCTTT. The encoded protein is CSVRRGGGTEAFF.